The 10 T cell receptor beta chains below all came from one sample that was sequenced in a study of blood T cell repertoires in COVID-19. Method: immunoSEQ multiplex PCR; TCRdb's copy keeps in-frame clones and lacks some. The sample gives approximately 100,000 clones, around 84% of which show up once; 2% to 2.5% is in the top ten. Sequences were obtained from peripheral blood. These receptors came from a human donor in a cohort sampled during active COVID-19.

The CDR3 sequence: CASSLQGTSGNTIYF. CDR3 coding DNA: TGTGCCAGCAGCCTTCAGGGGACGTCTGGAAACACCATATATTTT. V usage is TRBV3-1 (or the pseudogene TRBV3-2) and J usage is TRBJ1-3; D may be TRBD1 (6 bases). CDR3 length: 15 amino acids. V was pared by 4 bases and J by 1 base, with 11 bases between. The germline V gene has CDR1 LGHDT and CDR2 YNNKEL (reference sequence).

The rearrangement uses TRBV21-1 and TRBJ2-7; the table's D call of TRBD2 was not tested on the DNA. TRBV21-1 is a documented pseudogene. CDR3 length: 15 amino acids. The CDR3 is CASTVRLADTYEQYF. The CDR3 region has the DNA TGTGCCAGCACCGTGAGACTAGCGGATACCTACGAGCAGTACTTC.

The rearrangement links TRBV3-1 (or the pseudogene TRBV3-2) to TRBJ2-4, with TRBD1 identical over 9 bases. There are 15 residues in the CDR3. J gave up 7 bases and V 4 bases, and 8 bases lay outside the gene matches. Per germline, CDR1 LGHDT and CDR2 YNNKEL (reference sequence). The CDR3 protein is CASSPMRTGENIQYF. In DNA, the CDR3 is TGTGCCAGCAGCCCGATGAGGACAGGGGAGAACATTCAGTACTTC.

This chain connects TRBV7-2 to TRBJ2-2; D ambiguous. This CDR3 is 13 amino acids long. Germline CDR1 SGHTA, CDR2 FQGNSA. The V end lost 4 bases, the J end lost 6 bases, and 9 bases lay between the germline ends. The CDR3 DNA follows: TGTGCCAGCAGCTCCCAGTACCCCGGGGAGCTGTTTTTT. Amino acids: CASSSQYPGELFF.

V is TRBV24-1 and J is TRBJ1-1, with 9 bases identical to TRBD1. The CDR3 is 15 residues long. After removal of 3 bases from V and 5 bases from J, the junction contained 6 bases not matched to a gene. Per germline, CDR1 KGHDR and CDR2 SFDVKD. The CDR3: CATSDPRTGDTEAFF. CDR3 bases: TGTGCCACCAGTGATCCACGGACAGGGGATACTGAAGCTTTCTTT.

The chain employs TRBV2 and TRBJ1-4; 9 nucleotides line up with TRBD1. Germline assignment: CDR1 SNHLY and CDR2 FYNNEI. J was trimmed by 8 bases and V by 8 bases; bases with no gene match: 9. This CDR3 comprises 14 residues. CDR3 coding DNA: TGTGCCAGCTCCCGACAGGGGGATCGAGAAAAACTGTTTTTT. Its translation: CASSRQGDREKLFF.

V is TRBV24-1 and J is TRBJ2-1; 11 nucleotides match TRBD1. Unmatched junction bases numbered 4, after V lost 1 base and J lost 6 bases. Germline-derived CDR1 and CDR2 are KGHDR and SFDVKD. The CDR3 consists of 16 residues. The CDR3: CATSDLSGQGVNEQFF. In DNA form, the CDR3 reads TGTGCCACCAGTGATTTATCGGGACAGGGGGTCAATGAGCAGTTCTTC.

V is TRBV18 and J is TRBJ2-3, with TRBD1 matching over 12 bases. This CDR3 spans 17 amino acids. Per germline, CDR1 KGHSH and CDR2 LQKENI. With 6 bases clipped from V and 5 bases from J, the junction kept 12 bases outside the gene matches. The CDR3 region is CASSPTTGTGGKDTQYF. CDR3 bases: TGTGCCAGCTCTCCAACCACCGGGACAGGGGGCAAAGATACGCAGTATTTT.

The chain combines TRBV18 with TRBJ1-3; 7 positions match TRBD1. CDR1 is KGHSH and CDR2 is LQKENI in the germline V gene. The CDR3 covers 15 residues. V trimming: 3 bases; J trimming: 2 bases; junction bases outside the gene matches: 4. CDR3 residues: CASSPSTGAGNTIYF. As DNA, the CDR3 is TGTGCCAGCTCACCGTCAACAGGGGCTGGAAACACCATATATTTT. Together with reference TRBV18 and TRBJ1-3, the CDR3 gives the full variable domain: NAGVMQNPRHLVRRRGQEARLRCSPMKGHSHVYWYRQLPEEGLKFMVYLQKENIIDESGMPKERFSAEFPKEGPSILRIQQVVRGDSAAYFCASSPSTGAGNTIYFGEGSWLTVV.

The V call is TRBV11-2, the J call TRBJ2-1; 10 nucleotides line up with TRBD2. After removal of 4 bases from V and 7 bases from J, the junction contained 10 bases not matched to a gene. Germline-derived CDR1 and CDR2 are SGHAT and FQNNGV. This CDR3 is 16 amino acids long. The CDR3 loop reads CASSSAGLARLNEQFF. CDR3 in DNA: TGTGCCAGCAGCTCCGCGGGACTAGCGAGGTTGAATGAGCAGTTCTTC.